This entry concerns a single T cell receptor beta chain. Its matching antigen is unknown. The method was immunoSEQ multiplex PCR; TCRdb's version includes in-frame clones alone and lacks a portion of them. Found here are approximately 110,000 clones, approximately 85% of them singletons; the top ten hold 5.5% to 8%. Germline V gene sequence: CDR1 SEHNR, CDR2 FQNEAQ (reference sequence). The V and J ends lost 4 bases and 0 bases respectively, with 12 bases between them. The CDR3 consists of 15 residues. The record originates from a study of T cell responses to AZD1222 COVID-19 vaccine. General study results and limits: The donor cohort was predominantly white British with a female majority, and clonal diversity may have been underestimated. At study baseline, merely several AZD1222 recipients were seropositive. Spike-specific TCR repertoires showed rising breadth and depth after two AZD1222 doses.

This chain joins TRBV7-9 and TRBJ1-1, with TRBD1 as a possible D gene (5 bases). The sequenced sample was peripheral blood, obtained on day 0 of AZD1222 vaccination. The receptor's source is an adult in good health. The CDR3: CASSSREGMNTEAFF. CDR3 bases: TGTGCCAGCAGCTCCCGCGAGGGGATGAACACTGAAGCTTTCTTT.